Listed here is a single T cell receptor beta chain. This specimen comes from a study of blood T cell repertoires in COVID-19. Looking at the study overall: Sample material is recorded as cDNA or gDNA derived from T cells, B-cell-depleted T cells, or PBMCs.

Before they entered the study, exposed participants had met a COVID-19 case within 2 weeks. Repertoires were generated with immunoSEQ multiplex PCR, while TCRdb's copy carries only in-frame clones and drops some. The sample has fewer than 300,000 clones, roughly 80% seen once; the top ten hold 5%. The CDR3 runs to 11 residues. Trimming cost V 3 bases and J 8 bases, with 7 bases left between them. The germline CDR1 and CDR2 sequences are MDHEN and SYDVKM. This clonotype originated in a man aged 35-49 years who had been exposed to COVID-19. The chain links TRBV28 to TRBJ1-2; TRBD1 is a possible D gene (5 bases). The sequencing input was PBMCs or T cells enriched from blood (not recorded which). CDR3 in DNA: TGTGCCAGCAGTTTTCGGGGGGGCTACACCTTC. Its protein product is CASSFRGGYTF.